A single sample is the source of the 15 T cell receptor beta chains below, sequenced in a study of beta chain features in type 1 diabetes. cDNA synthesis used the whole RNA isolate, giving expressed TCRB sequences. Profiled with immunoSEQ multiplex PCR; TCRdb holds only in-frame clones, not every one. The profile covers roughly 400,000 clones, with around 10% appearing a single time and about 0.6% taken by the ten largest. These TCRs are of unknown antigen specificity. The study, taken as a whole, reports: A moderate, significant TCRB CDR3 shortening appeared in type 1 diabetes across four CD4+ subsets.

The sequenced sample was central memory CD4+ T cells from blood. The origin of the receptors is a man aged 30 to 45 with type 1 diabetes.

This clone has a count of ten or more. This chain links TRBV30 with TRBJ2-7; a possible D gene is TRBD1 (6 bases). CDR3 length equals 12 residues. Germline loops: CDR1 GTSNPN, CDR2 SVGIG (reference sequence). V lost 4 bases and J 1 base, leaving 8 bases between the germline ends. This CDR3 reads CAWNRESYEQYF. The CDR3 DNA sequence: TGTGCCTGGAACAGGGAATCCTACGAGCAGTACTTC.

This clone was counted between two and nine times. This chain joins TRBV28 and TRBJ1-4; D unresolved. The CDR3 is 12 amino acids. Trimming cost V 5 bases and J 8 bases, with 9 bases left between them. Germline V lookup: CDR1 MDHEN, CDR2 SYDVKM. CDR3 sequence (DNA): TGTGCCAGCAGTCCGGGGTGGGAAAAACTGTTTTTT. Translating it yields CASSPGWEKLFF.

This clone has a handful of counts. V is TRBV7-2 and J is TRBJ2-7; the D gene is possibly TRBD2 (7 bases). This CDR3 is built from 15 residues. Trimming cost V 5 bases and J 3 bases, with 17 bases left between them. Looked up from germline, CDR1 is SGHTA and CDR2 is FQGNSA. DNA of the CDR3: TGTGCCAGCAGCCGGGGGGCAGACCGATACTACGAGCAGTACTTC. Translating gives CASSRGADRYYEQYF. Looking up the rest from reference TRBV7-2 and TRBJ2-7 gives the full variable domain: GAGVSQSPSNKVTEKGKDVELRCDPISGHTALYWYRQSLGQGLEFLIYFQGNSAPDKSGLPSDRFSAERTGGSVSTLTIQRTQQEDSAVYLCASSRGADRYYEQYFGPGTRLTVT.

The chain links TRBV6-1 to TRBJ1-1; D is perhaps TRBD1 (5 bases). This CDR3 has 15 amino acids. The V and J ends lost 6 bases and 1 base respectively, with 15 bases between them. CDR1 is MNHNS and CDR2 is SASEGT in the germline V gene. The CDR3 region has the DNA TGTGCCAGCAGGACAGTAAGGGATTGGAACACTGAAGCTTTCTTT. Residues: CASRTVRDWNTEAFF.

A few counts support this clone. The chain couples TRBV30 to TRBJ2-4; 8 nucleotides align to TRBD1. Losses at the gene ends were 3 bases for V and 2 bases for J; bases not matched to a gene: 6. Germline V gene sequence: CDR1 GTSNPN, CDR2 SVGIG (reference sequence). The CDR3 totals 15 residues. This CDR3 is CAWSAGGATKNIQYF. CDR3 coding DNA: TGTGCCTGGAGCGCAGGGGGCGCGACCAAAAACATTCAGTACTTC.

The rearrangement uses TRBV2 and TRBJ1-4; D is uncertain. Trimming pared 10 bases from V and 7 bases from J, leaving 16 bases between. CDR1 and CDR2 (germline): SNHLY, FYNNEI. The CDR3 spans 13 residues. CDR3 protein: CATSNGRVEKLFF. CDR3 coding DNA: TGTGCCACTTCGAATGGGAGGGTTGAAAAACTGTTTTTT.

The chain joins TRBV19 to TRBJ1-6; no clear D. In germline, CDR1 is LNHDA, CDR2 SQIVND (reference sequence). V was pared by 5 bases and J by 10 bases, with 18 bases between. This CDR3 region has 15 residues. CDR3 bases: TGTGCCAGTAGTTTCGGGGAATCAGGATACTCACCCCTCCACTTT. Translation gives CASSFGESGYSPLHF.

This clone was counted between two and nine times. The same CDR3 can be traced to other DNA sequences in this sample. This chain connects TRBV28 to TRBJ2-1; 10 nucleotides match TRBD2. The CDR3 is made up of 15 amino acids. From germline, CDR1 is MDHEN and CDR2 SYDVKM. Trimming cost V 4 bases and J 3 bases; bases outside gene matches: 3. The CDR3 DNA is TGTGCCAGCAGTTCCTTAGCGGGAGGCTACAATGAGCAGTTCTTC. Translation: CASSSLAGGYNEQFF. The variable domain in full, completed from reference TRBV28 and TRBJ2-1, reads DVKVTQSSRYLVKRTGEKVFLECVQDMDHENMFWYRQDPGLGLRLIYFSYDVKMKEKGDIPEGYSVSREKKERFSLILESASTNQTSMYLCASSSLAGGYNEQFFGPGTRLTVL.

The table lists this clone with a few counts. The chain combines TRBV6-5 with TRBJ2-5, with D possibly being TRBD2 (6 bases). There are 14 residues in the CDR3. Deletions cut 2 bases from V and 4 bases from J, with 11 bases between. In germline, CDR1 is MNHEY, CDR2 SVGAGI. The DNA of the CDR3 is TGTGCCAGCAGTTACCCGGGGGTCCCAGAGACCCAGTACTTC. It codes for CASSYPGVPETQYF.

This clone was picked up a small number of times. The chain links TRBV11-2 to TRBJ1-4, with 7 nucleotides matching TRBD1. V lost 5 bases and J lost 8; bases outside the gene matches: 11. This CDR3 spans 15 amino acids. Germline V CDR1 and CDR2: SGHAT, FQNNGV. CDR3 in amino acids: CASSDSRQGREKLFF. The DNA for the CDR3 is TGTGCCAGCAGCGACAGCCGACAGGGACGAGAAAAACTGTTTTTT.

The rearrangement links TRBV11-1 to TRBJ2-7, with 7 bases aligning to TRBD1. CDR3 length equals 12 residues. J was trimmed by 6 bases and V by 5 bases; bases with no gene match: 4. Per the germline V gene, CDR1 is SGHAT and CDR2 is FQDESV (reference sequence). Written as DNA, the CDR3 is TGTGCCAGCAGCCAACAGGGGACCGAGCAGTACTTC. It specifies CASSQQGTEQYF.

V gene TRBV5-1 combines with J gene TRBJ1-2, with TRBD1 as a possible D gene (6 bases). Germline CDR1 reads SGHRS; CDR2 reads YFSETQ. Trimming took 4 bases from V and 8 from J, leaving 21 bases between them. The CDR3 contains 15 residues. The DNA of the CDR3 is TGCGCCAGCAGCCCCGGTTCCCAAATCGGGGGCGGCTACACCTTC. As protein: CASSPGSQIGGGYTF.

This clone was picked up a small number of times. The chain is built from TRBV30 and TRBJ1-4, with a weak D call TRBD1 (6 bases). Trimming stripped 4 bases from V and 5 bases from J, with 14 bases between. The length of the CDR3 is 14 residues. CDR1 is GTSNPN, CDR2 SVGIG, per germline (reference sequence). CDR3 residues: CAWNGQLINEKLFF. The CDR3 region has the DNA TGTGCCTGGAACGGACAGCTAATCAATGAAAAACTGTTTTTT. The whole variable domain, remainder taken from reference TRBV30 and TRBJ1-4, is SQTIHQWPATLVQPVGSPLSLECTVEGTSNPNLYWYRQAAGRGLQLLFYSVGIGQISSEVPQNLSASRPQDRQFILSSKKLLLSDSGFYLCAWNGQLINEKLFFGSGTQLSVL.

V gene TRBV6-6 combines with J gene TRBJ1-2; D remains unclear. This CDR3 spans 15 amino acids. V dropped 2 bases and J dropped 4 bases, with 14 bases sitting between them. CDR1 is MNHNY and CDR2 is SVGAGI in the germline V gene (reference sequence). For the CDR3, the DNA is TGTGCCAGCAGTTACGAAGGGCCGCAGGTCTATGGCTACACCTTC. Translating gives CASSYEGPQVYGYTF.

The gene calls are TRBV7-2 and TRBJ1-2; the D is unclear. The V end lost 0 bases, the J end lost 5 bases, and 13 bases lay between the germline ends. The CDR3 length is 15 residues. Germline V gives CDR1 SGHTA, CDR2 FQGNSA. For the CDR3, the DNA is TGTGCCAGCAGCTTAGCTTTTGCGACGGAGTATGGCTACACCTTC. Protein: CASSLAFATEYGYTF.